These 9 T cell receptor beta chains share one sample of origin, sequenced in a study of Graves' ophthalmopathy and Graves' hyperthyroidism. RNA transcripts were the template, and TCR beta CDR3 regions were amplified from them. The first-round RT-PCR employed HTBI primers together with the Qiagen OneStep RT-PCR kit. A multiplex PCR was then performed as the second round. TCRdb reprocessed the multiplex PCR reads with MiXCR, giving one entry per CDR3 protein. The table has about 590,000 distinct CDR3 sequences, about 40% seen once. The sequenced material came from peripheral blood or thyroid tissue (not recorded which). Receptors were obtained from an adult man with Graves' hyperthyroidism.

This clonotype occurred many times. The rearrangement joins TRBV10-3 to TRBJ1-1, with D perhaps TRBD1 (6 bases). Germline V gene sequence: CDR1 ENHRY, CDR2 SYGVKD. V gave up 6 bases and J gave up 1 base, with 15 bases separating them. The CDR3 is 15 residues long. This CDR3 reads CAIRNREKRNTEAFF. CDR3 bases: TGTGCCATCAGAAACAGGGAGAAGAGGAACACTGAAGCTTTCTTT.

Written as DNA, the CDR3 is TGTGCCAGCAGTTCATCACTGCTTCAGCCCCAGCATTTT. This encodes CASSSSLLQPQHF. The rearrangement uses TRBV12-3 or TRBV12-4 and TRBJ1-5; D not certain. The CDR3 has 13 amino acids. V was clipped by 4 bases and J by 6 bases, with 10 bases between them.

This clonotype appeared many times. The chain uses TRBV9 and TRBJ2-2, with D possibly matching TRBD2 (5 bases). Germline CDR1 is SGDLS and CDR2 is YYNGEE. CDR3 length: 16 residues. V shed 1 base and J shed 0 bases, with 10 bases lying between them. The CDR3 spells CASSVSGIANTGELFF. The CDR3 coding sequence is TGTGCCAGCAGCGTATCGGGGATCGCGAACACCGGGGAGCTGTTTTTT.

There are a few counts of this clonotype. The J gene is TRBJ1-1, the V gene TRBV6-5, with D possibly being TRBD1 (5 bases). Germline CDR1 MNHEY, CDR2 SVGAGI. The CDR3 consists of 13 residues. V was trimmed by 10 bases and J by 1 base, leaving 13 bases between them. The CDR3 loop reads CATAGTQNTEAFF. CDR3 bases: TGTGCCACGGCAGGGACCCAGAACACTGAAGCTTTCTTT.

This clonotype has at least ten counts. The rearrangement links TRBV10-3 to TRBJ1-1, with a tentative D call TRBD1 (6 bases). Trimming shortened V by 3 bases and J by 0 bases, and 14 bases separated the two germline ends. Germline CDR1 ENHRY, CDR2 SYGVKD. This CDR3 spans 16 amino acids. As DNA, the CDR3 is TGTGCCATCAGTGATTTGAGGGGGGACTTGAACACTGAAGCTTTCTTT. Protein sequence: CAISDLRGDLNTEAFF.

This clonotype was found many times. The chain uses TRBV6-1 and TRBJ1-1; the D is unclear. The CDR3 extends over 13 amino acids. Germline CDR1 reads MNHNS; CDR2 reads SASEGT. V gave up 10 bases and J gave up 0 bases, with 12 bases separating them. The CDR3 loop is CATATTVNTEAFF. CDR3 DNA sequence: TGTGCCACTGCGACCACAGTGAACACTGAAGCTTTCTTT.

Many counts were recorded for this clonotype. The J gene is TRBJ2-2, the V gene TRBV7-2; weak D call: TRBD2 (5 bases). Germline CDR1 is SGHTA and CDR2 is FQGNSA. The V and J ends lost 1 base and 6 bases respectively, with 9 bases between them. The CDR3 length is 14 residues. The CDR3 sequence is CASSLVMEAGELFF. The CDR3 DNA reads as TGTGCCAGCAGCTTAGTGATGGAGGCCGGGGAGCTGTTTTTT. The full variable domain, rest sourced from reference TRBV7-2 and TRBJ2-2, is GAGVSQSPSNKVTEKGKDVELRCDPISGHTALYWYRQSLGQGLEFLIYFQGNSAPDKSGLPSDRFSAERTGGSVSTLTIQRTQQEDSAVYLCASSLVMEAGELFFGEGSRLTVL.

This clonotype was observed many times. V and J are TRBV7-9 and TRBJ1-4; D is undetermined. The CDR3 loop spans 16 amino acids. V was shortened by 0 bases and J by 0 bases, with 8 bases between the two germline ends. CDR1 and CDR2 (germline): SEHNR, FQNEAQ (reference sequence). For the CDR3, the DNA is TGTGCCAGCAGCTTAGCAGCGGGGACAACTAATGAAAAACTGTTTTTT. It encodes CASSLAAGTTNEKLFF. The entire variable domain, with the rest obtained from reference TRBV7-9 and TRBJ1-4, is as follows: DTGVSQNPRHKITKRGQNVTFRCDPISEHNRLYWYRQTLGQGPEFLTYFQNEAQLEKSRLLSDRFSAERPKGSFSTLEIQRTEQGDSAMYLCASSLAAGTTNEKLFFGSGTQLSVL.

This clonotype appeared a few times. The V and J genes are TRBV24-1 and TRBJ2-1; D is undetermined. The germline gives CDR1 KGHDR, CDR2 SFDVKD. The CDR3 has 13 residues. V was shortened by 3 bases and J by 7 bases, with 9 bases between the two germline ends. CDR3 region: CATSDPYTNEQFF. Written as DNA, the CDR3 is TGTGCCACCAGTGATCCCTATACTAATGAGCAGTTCTTC.